Listed below are T cell receptor beta chains from one sample, sequenced in a study of cytomegalovirus exposure and HLA in healthy donors. TCRdb keeps only in-frame clones here, not all; method: immunoSEQ multiplex PCR. The sample carries over 150,000 clones, 65% to 85% recorded once. Sequenced sample: PBMCs. These receptors were collected from a man between 18 and 29 years old in good health and CMV-seronegative. Both conserved end residues are part of each CDR3. Each record gives: V gene, clone size, J gene, D gene, CDR3 protein, CDR3 DNA. D genes are given only for firm matches. The size entry is marked missing in some rows and otherwise reads once, few, many or a size class.

v_call: TRBV18
clone_size: -
j_call: TRBJ2-5
d_call: -
cdr3_aa: CASSPIDRQSPETQYF
cdr3_nt: TGTGCCAGCTCACCCATAGACAGGCAATCCCCAGAGACCCAGTACTTC

v_call: TRBV5-6
clone_size: -
j_call: TRBJ2-2
d_call: TRBD1
cdr3_aa: CASSLGTGGWTGELFF
cdr3_nt: TGTGCCAGCAGCTTGGGGACAGGGGGCTGGACCGGGGAGCTGTTTTTT

v_call: TRBV19
clone_size: -
j_call: TRBJ2-5
d_call: TRBD1
cdr3_aa: CASSTRGQETQYF
cdr3_nt: TGTGCCAGTAGTACCAGGGGGCAAGAGACCCAGTACTTC

v_call: TRBV18
clone_size: -
j_call: TRBJ1-1
d_call: -
cdr3_aa: CASSPLEGTEAFF
cdr3_nt: TGTGCCAGCTCCCCTCTCGAGGGCACTGAAGCTTTCTTT

v_call: TRBV15
clone_size: few
j_call: TRBJ1-1
d_call: -
cdr3_aa: CATSSGAGVGTEAFF
cdr3_nt: TGTGCCACCAGCAGTGGGGCGGGGGTAGGGACTGAAGCTTTCTTT

v_call: TRBV7-2
clone_size: -
j_call: TRBJ2-1
d_call: TRBD2
cdr3_aa: CASSFTSGGYNEQFF
cdr3_nt: TGTGCCAGCAGCTTCACTAGCGGGGGTTACAATGAGCAGTTCTTC

v_call: TRBV7-9
clone_size: once
j_call: TRBJ2-1
d_call: -
cdr3_aa: CASSSPQGFAHNEQFF
cdr3_nt: TGTGCCAGCAGCTCGCCACAGGGATTTGCCCACAATGAGCAGTTCTTC

v_call: TRBV21-1
clone_size: -
j_call: TRBJ1-1
d_call: -
cdr3_aa: CASSTDRGHENTEAFF
cdr3_nt: TGTGCCAGCAGCACCGACAGGGGGCATGAGAACACTGAAGCTTTCTTT

v_call: TRBV5-1
clone_size: -
j_call: TRBJ2-1
d_call: TRBD1
cdr3_aa: CASTLTGTGLDEQFF
cdr3_nt: TGCGCCAGCACCCTAACCGGGACAGGCCTCGATGAGCAGTTCTTC

v_call: TRBV18
clone_size: -
j_call: TRBJ1-1
d_call: -
cdr3_aa: CASSPWGDGLRTEAFF
cdr3_nt: TGTGCCAGCTCACCATGGGGGGACGGTTTGAGGACTGAAGCTTTCTTT

v_call: TRBV6-4
clone_size: -
j_call: TRBJ1-1
d_call: TRBD1
cdr3_aa: CASSRTGMGGAEAFF
cdr3_nt: TGTGCCAGCAGCCGGACAGGGATGGGGGGGGCTGAAGCTTTCTTT

v_call: TRBV30
clone_size: -
j_call: TRBJ1-4
d_call: TRBD1
cdr3_aa: CAWSTQGARTNEKLFF
cdr3_nt: TGTGCCTGGAGTACTCAGGGGGCGCGGACTAATGAAAAACTGTTTTTT

v_call: TRBV4-3
clone_size: -
j_call: TRBJ2-7
d_call: TRBD1
cdr3_aa: CASSQKAGTDPYEQYF
cdr3_nt: TGCGCCAGCAGCCAAAAGGCCGGGACAGACCCCTACGAGCAGTACTTC

v_call: TRBV5-4
clone_size: -
j_call: TRBJ1-2
d_call: -
cdr3_aa: CASSWAPGGYTF
cdr3_nt: TGTGCCAGCAGCTGGGCCCCCGGTGGCTACACCTTC

v_call: TRBV6-5
clone_size: -
j_call: TRBJ2-5
d_call: -
cdr3_aa: CASSYSPAPGTQYF
cdr3_nt: TGTGCCAGCAGTTACTCCCCGGCTCCAGGAACCCAGTACTTC

v_call: TRBV5-6
clone_size: -
j_call: TRBJ2-3
d_call: -
cdr3_aa: CASSLDPVDTQYF
cdr3_nt: TGTGCCAGCAGCTTGGATCCGGTAGATACGCAGTATTTT